This T cell receptor beta chain was sequenced in a study of a mutant IDH1 vaccine in newly diagnosed glioma. About the study: Patients were started on vaccination 4-6 weeks after radiotherapy alone, or with temozolomide cycles. Treated patients showed a male proportion of around 62%, a female proportion of 37.5%, and a mean age of about 44 years. Week 35 held visit V12, while week 47 held visit V13.

Notes on this clone: Its antigen is as yet unknown.

Time point in this sample: week 35, safety follow-up. The content of each vaccine dose was 300 ug of mutant IDH1 20-mer peptide, and topical imiquimod accompanied it. Using immunoSEQ multiplex PCR, the repertoire was profiled, and TCRdb retains in-frame clones only, with some absent. The data hold some 63,000 clones, with roughly 68% observed a single time. The CDR3 runs to 15 residues. Germline V gives CDR1 SGDLS, CDR2 YYNGEE. With 3 bases clipped from V and 2 bases from J, the junction kept 4 bases outside the gene matches. V is TRBV9 and J is TRBJ2-5, with 10 nucleotides matching TRBD2. This sequence originates from a man between 45 and 60 years old with glioma. The input for sequencing was PBMCs, taken from a glioma patient whose treatment included an IDH1 peptide vaccine. As DNA, the CDR3 is TGTGCCAGCAGCGCCCAAGCGGGGGGGCAAGAGACCCAGTACTTC. Amino acids: CASSAQAGGQETQYF.